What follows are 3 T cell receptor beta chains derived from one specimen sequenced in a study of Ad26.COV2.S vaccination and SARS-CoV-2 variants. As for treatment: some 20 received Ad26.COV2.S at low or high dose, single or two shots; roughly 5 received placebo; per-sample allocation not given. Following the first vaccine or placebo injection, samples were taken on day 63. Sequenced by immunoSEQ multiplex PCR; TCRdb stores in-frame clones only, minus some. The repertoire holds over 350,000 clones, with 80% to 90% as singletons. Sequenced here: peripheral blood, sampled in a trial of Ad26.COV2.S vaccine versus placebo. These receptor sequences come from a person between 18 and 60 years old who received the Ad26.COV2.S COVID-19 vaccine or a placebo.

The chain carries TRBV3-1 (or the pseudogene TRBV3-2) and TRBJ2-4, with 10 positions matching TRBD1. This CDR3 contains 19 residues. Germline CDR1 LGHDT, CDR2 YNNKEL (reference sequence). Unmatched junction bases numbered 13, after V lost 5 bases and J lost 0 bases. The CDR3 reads CASSKWTGGTLLAKNIQYF. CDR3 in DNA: TGTGCCAGCAGCAAATGGACAGGGGGAACCCTGCTAGCCAAAAACATTCAGTACTTC.

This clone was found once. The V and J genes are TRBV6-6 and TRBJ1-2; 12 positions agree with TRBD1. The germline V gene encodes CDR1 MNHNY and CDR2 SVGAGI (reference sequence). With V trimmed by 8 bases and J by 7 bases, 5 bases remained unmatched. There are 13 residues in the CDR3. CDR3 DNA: TGTGCCAGCTACGGGACAGGGGGCTTTGGCTACACCTTC. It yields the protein CASYGTGGFGYTF.

The CDR3 bases are TGTGCCAGCAAAGCGGGGCCGAACGCTGATGGCTACACCTTC. As protein: CASKAGPNADGYTF. This rearrangement joins TRBV6-5 to TRBJ1-2, with D possibly TRBD1 on 5 matching bases. V lost 7 bases to trimming and J lost 6 bases, with 18 bases between them. The CDR3 extends over 14 amino acids. Germline V lookup: CDR1 MNHEY, CDR2 SVGAGI.